What follows is one T cell receptor (beta chain) and its context. Some clones are missing from TCRdb's copy, which holds only in-frame ones; the method was immunoSEQ multiplex PCR. The sample lists under 300,000 clones, 85% occurring once. This specimen comes from a study of blood T cell repertoires in COVID-19. Study details: The analysed material was cDNA or gDNA that came from T cells, B-cell-depleted T cells, or PBMCs.

The clonotype was recovered from a human donor in a cohort sampled during active COVID-19. Sequencing input: peripheral blood.

This CDR3 reads CACLTGRIYGYTF. In nucleotides, the CDR3 is TGTGCCTGCCTTACAGGACGAATCTATGGCTACACCTTC. V gene TRBV30 combines with J gene TRBJ1-2; D might be TRBD1 (5 bases). The V gene lost 6 bases and the J gene lost 4 bases, with 15 bases spanning the gap. Germline V gene sequence: CDR1 GTSNPN, CDR2 SVGIG (reference sequence). This CDR3 spans 13 amino acids.